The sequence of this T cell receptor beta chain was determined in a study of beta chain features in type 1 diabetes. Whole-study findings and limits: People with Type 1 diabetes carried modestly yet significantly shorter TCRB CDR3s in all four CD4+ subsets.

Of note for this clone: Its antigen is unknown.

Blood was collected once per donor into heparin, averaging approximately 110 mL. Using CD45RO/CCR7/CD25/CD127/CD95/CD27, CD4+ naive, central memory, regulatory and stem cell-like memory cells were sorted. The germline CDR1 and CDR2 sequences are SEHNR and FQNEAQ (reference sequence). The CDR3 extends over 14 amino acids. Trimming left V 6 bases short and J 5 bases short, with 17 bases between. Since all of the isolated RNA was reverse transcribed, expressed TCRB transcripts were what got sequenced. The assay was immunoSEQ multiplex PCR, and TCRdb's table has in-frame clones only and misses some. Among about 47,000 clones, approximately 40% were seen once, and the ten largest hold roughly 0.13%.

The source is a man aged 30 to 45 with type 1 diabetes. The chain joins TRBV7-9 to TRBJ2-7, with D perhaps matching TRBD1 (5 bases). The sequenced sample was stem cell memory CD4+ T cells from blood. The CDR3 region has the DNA TGTGCCAGCAGGACCGCCAGGGAAGGAGACGAGCAGTACTTC. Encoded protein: CASRTAREGDEQYF.